This T cell receptor beta chain was identified in a study of blood T cell repertoires in COVID-19. CDR1 and CDR2 from the germline V gene are MDHEN and SYDVKM. The V end lost 5 bases, the J end lost 8 bases, and 16 bases lay between the germline ends. This CDR3 has 15 amino acids. Assay: immunoSEQ multiplex PCR; the TCRdb copy retains only in-frame clones and omits some. The sample shows about 250,000 clones, roughly nine tenths of them seen only once. Assignments of participants to cohorts depended upon their own reported clinical history. Two negative PCRs, clearance, or symptom resolution were required of recovered Cohort 3 donors.

Sequenced sample: PBMCs or T cells enriched from blood (not recorded which). The clonotype originates from a woman younger than 35 who had recovered from COVID-19. The V call is TRBV28, the J call TRBJ1-6, with D possibly matching TRBD1 (5 bases). Here the CDR3 DNA reads TGTGCCAGCAGTCCCCCGGGAGGGGCCCATTCACCCCTCCACTTT. Amino acid sequence: CASSPPGGAHSPLHF.